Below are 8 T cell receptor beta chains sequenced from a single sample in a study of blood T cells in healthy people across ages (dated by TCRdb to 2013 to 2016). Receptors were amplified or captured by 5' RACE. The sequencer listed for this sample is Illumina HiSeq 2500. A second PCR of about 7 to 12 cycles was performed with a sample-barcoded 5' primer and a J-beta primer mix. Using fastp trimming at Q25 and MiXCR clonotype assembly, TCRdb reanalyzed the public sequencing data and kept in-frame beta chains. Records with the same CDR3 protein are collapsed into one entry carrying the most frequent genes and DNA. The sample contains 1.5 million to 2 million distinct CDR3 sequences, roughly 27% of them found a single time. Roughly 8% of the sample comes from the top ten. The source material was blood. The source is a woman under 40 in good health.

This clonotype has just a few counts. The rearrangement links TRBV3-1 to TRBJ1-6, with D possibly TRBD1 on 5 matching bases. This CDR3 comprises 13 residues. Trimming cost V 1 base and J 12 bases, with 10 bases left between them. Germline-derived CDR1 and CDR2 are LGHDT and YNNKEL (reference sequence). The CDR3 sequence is CASSQGAGRPLHF. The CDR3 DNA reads TGTGCCAGCAGCCAAGGAGCAGGGCGACCCCTCCACTTT.

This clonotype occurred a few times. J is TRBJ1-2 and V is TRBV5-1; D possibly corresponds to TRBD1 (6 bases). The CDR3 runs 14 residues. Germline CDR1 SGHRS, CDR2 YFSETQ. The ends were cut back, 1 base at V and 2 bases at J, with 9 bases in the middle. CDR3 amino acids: CASSLTGRNYGYTF. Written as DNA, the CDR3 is TGCGCCAGCAGCTTGACAGGGAGGAACTATGGCTACACCTTC.

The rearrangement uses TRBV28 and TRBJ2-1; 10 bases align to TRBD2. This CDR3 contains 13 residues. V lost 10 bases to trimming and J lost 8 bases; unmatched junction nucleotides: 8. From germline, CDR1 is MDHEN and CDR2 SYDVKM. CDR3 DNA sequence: TGTGCCACCTGGAGCGGGGGGGCCGATGAGCAGTTCTTC. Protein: CATWSGGADEQFF.

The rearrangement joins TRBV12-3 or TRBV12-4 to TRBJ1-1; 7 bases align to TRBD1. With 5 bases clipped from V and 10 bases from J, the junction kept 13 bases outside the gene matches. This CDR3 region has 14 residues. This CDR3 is CASSTGTAFSAAFF. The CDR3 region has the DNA TGTGCCAGCAGTACCGGGACAGCTTTTTCGGCAGCTTTCTTT.

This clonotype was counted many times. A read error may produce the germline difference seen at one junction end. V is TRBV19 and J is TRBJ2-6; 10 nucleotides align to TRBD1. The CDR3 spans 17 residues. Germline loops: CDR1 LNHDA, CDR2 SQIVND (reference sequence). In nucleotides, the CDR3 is TGCGCCAGCAGCCTAGGGACAGGGGCCTCTGGGGCCAACGTCCTGACTTTC. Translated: CASSLGTGASGANVLTF. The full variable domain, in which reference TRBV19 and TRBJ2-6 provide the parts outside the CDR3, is DGGITQSPKYLFRKEGQNVTLSCEQNLNHDAMYWYRQDPGQGLRLIYYSQIVNDFQKGDIAEGYSVSREKKESFPLTVTSAQKNPTAFYLCASSLGTGASGANVLTFGAGSRLTVL.

Written as DNA, the CDR3 is TGTGCCAGCAGTCACCTAAGACTTGACAATGAGCAGTTCTTC. This encodes CASSHLRLDNEQFF. V and J are TRBV6-2 or TRBV6-3 and TRBJ2-1; the D is unclear. The CDR3 sequence is 14 residues long. Trimming removed 5 bases from V and 5 bases from J, with 13 bases in between. CDR1 is MNHEY and CDR2 is SVGEGT in the germline V gene.

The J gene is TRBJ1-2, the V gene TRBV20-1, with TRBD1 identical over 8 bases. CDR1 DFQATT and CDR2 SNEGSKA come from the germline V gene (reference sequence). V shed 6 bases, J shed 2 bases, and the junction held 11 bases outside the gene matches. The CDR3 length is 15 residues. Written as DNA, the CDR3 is TGCAGTGCGCCCGACAGGGGAAGTTCGAACTATGGCTACACCTTC. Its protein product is CSAPDRGSSNYGYTF.

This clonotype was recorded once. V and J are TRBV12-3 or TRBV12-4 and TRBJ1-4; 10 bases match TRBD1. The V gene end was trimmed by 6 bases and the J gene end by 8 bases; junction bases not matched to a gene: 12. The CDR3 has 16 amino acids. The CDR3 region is CASRPGQGPSSEKLFF. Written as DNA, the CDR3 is TGTGCCAGCAGGCCGGGACAGGGGCCTTCTAGCGAAAAACTGTTTTTT.